A single sample gave rise to the 5 T cell receptor beta chains below, sequenced in a study of early T cells in non-severe SARS-CoV-2 infection (dated by TCRdb to the early 2020s). The library relied on 5' RACE. The sequencing machine was a NextSeq 500. The raw public data were reprocessed by TCRdb itself: fastp quality trimming at Q25, MiXCR clonotype calling, in-frame beta chains only. CDR3 protein sequences are deduplicated, and each keeps its most common genes and DNA. The sample profile shows about 77,000 distinct CDR3 sequences; approximately 15% of them were found once. Of the sample, roughly 2.7% is held by the ten largest clones. Source material: whole blood. These TCRs come from an adult who was a healthcare worker with PCR-confirmed SARS-CoV-2 infection or an uninfected control (not recorded which).

This clonotype came up a few times. The chain couples TRBV6-5 to TRBJ2-1; a weak D match, TRBD1 (5 bases). V was pared by 0 bases and J by 5 bases, with 8 bases between. CDR1 and CDR2 from the germline V gene are MNHEY and SVGAGI. CDR3 length: 14 residues. The CDR3, as DNA: TGTGCCAGCAGTTACTCGACAGCAAACAATGAGCAGTTCTTC. Translation: CASSYSTANNEQFF.

The chain uses TRBV9 and TRBJ2-1; possibly TRBD1 or TRBD2 for D (5 bases each). V lost 3 bases and J 2 bases, leaving 15 bases between the germline ends. Germline CDR1 SGDLS, CDR2 YYNGEE. The CDR3 has 16 amino acids. Here the CDR3 reads CASSGTGTIPYNEQFF. For the CDR3, the DNA is TGTGCCAGCAGCGGTACCGGGACCATCCCCTACAATGAGCAGTTCTTC.

There are a few counts of this clonotype. The chain employs TRBV18 and TRBJ2-5; no firm D call. CDR3 size: 11 residues. Germline V CDR1 and CDR2: KGHSH, LQKENI. Trimming left V 1 base short and J 5 bases short, with 2 bases between. CDR3 residues: CASSPLETQYF. The CDR3 DNA follows: TGTGCCAGCTCACCACTCGAGACCCAGTACTTC.

The chain joins TRBV7-9 to TRBJ1-1; D call uncertain. The V and J ends lost 2 bases and 4 bases respectively, with 17 bases between them. Germline V CDR1 and CDR2: SEHNR, FQNEAQ (reference sequence). CDR3 size: 16 residues. Here the CDR3 DNA reads TGTGCCAGCAGCTTATTTGCTCTGGTCCTGAGCACTGAAGCTTTCTTT. Its translation: CASSLFALVLSTEAFF.

This clonotype has a handful of counts. V usage is TRBV4-2 and J usage is TRBJ2-5; 9 bases align to TRBD2. Germline-derived CDR1 and CDR2 are LGHNA and YNFKEQ. V gave up 1 base and J gave up 4 bases; unmatched junction bases: 10. The CDR3 is 17 residues long. The CDR3, as DNA: TGTGCCAGCAGCCAAGGGAGGGGTAGCGGGAGTGTAGAGACCCAGTACTTC. It encodes CASSQGRGSGSVETQYF.